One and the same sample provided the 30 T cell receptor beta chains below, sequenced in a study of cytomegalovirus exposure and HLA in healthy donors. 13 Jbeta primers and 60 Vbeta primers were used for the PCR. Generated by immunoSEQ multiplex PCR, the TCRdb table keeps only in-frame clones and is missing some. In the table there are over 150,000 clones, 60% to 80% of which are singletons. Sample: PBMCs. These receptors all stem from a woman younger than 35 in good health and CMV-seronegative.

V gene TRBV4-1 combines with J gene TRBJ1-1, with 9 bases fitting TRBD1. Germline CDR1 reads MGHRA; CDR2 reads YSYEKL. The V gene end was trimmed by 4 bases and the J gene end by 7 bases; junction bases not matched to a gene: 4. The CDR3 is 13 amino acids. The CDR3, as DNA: TGCGCCAGCAGCCCTCCGGGACAGGGTGAAGCTTTCTTT. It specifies CASSPPGQGEAFF.

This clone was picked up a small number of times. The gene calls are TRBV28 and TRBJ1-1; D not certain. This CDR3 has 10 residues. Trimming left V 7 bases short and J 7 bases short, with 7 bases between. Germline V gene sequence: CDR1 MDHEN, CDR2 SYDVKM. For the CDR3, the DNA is TGTGCCAGCACCGGAGTTGAAGCTTTCTTT. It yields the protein CASTGVEAFF. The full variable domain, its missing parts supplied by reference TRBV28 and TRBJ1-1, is DVKVTQSSRYLVKRTGEKVFLECVQDMDHENMFWYRQDPGLGLRLIYFSYDVKMKEKGDIPEGYSVSREKKERFSLILESASTNQTSMYLCASTGVEAFFGQGTRLTVV.

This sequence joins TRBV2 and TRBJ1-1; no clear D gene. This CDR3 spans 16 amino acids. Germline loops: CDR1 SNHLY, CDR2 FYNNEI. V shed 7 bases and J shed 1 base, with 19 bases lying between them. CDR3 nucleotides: TGTGCCAGCAATTCCCTTTTTTTAGGCGGGAACACTGAAGCTTTCTTT. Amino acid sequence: CASNSLFLGGNTEAFF.

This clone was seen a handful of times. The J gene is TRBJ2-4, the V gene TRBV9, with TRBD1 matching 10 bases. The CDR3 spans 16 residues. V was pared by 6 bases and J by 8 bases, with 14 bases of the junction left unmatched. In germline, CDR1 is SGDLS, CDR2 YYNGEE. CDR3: CASNRDRGGSGDIQYF. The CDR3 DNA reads TGTGCCAGCAACCGGGACAGGGGAGGCTCAGGAGACATTCAGTACTTC. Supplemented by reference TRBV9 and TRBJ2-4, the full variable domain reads DSGVTQTPKHLITATGQRVTLRCSPRSGDLSVYWYQQSLDQGLQFLIQYYNGEERAKGNILERFSAQQFPDLHSELNLSSLELGDSALYFCASNRDRGGSGDIQYFGAGTRLSVL.

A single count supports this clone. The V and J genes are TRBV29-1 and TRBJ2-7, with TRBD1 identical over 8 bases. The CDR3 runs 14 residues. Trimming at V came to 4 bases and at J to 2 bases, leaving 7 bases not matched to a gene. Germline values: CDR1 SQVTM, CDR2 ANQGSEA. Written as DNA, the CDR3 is TGCAGCGTTGTAGTGGGACAGGCTACCTACGAGCAGTACTTC. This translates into CSVVVGQATYEQYF.

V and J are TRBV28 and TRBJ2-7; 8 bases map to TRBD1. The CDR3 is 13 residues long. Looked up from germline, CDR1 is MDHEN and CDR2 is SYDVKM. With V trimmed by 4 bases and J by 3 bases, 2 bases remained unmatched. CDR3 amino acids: CASSSGTGYEQYF. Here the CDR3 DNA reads TGTGCCAGCAGTTCCGGGACAGGCTACGAGCAGTACTTC.

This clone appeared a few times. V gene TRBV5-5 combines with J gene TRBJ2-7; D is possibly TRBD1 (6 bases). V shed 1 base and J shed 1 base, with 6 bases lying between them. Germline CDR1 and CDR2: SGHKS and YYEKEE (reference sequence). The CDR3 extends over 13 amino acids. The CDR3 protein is CASSLTGSYEQYF. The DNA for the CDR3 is TGTGCCAGCAGCTTGACAGGGTCCTACGAGCAGTACTTC.

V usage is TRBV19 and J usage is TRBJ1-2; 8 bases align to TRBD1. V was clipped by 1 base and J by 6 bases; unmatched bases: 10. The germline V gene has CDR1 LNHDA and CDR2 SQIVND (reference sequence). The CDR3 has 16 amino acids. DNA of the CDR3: TGTGCCAGTAGTATAGGTTACCAGGGGGCATCCAATGGCTACACCTTC. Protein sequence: CASSIGYQGASNGYTF. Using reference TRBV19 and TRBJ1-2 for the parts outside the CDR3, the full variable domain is DGGITQSPKYLFRKEGQNVTLSCEQNLNHDAMYWYRQDPGQGLRLIYYSQIVNDFQKGDIAEGYSVSREKKESFPLTVTSAQKNPTAFYLCASSIGYQGASNGYTFGSGTRLTVV.

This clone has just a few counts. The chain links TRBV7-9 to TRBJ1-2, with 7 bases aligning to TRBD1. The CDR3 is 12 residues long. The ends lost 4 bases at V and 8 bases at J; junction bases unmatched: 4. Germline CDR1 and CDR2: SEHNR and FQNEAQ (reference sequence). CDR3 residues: CASSYDRAGYTF. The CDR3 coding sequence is TGTGCCAGCAGCTACGACAGGGCCGGCTACACCTTC.

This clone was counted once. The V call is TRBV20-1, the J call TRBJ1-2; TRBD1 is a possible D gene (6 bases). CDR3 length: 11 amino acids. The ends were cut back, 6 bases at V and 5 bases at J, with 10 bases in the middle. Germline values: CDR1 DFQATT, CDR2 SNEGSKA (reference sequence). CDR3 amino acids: CSAPRGYGYTF. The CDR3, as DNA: TGCAGTGCCCCAAGGGGGTATGGCTACACCTTC.

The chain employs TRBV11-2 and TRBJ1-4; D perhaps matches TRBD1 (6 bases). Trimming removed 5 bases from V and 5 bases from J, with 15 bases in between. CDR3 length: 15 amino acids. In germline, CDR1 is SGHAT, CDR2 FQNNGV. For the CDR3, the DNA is TGTGCCAGCAGCCCAAACAGGGCCCTAAATGAAAAACTGTTTTTT. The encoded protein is CASSPNRALNEKLFF.

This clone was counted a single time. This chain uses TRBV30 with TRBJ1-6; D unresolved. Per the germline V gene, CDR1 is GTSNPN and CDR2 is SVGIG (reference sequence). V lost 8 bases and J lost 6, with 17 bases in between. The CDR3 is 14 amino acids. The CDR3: CAIAEGGSNSPLHF. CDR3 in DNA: TGTGCCATCGCGGAGGGAGGGAGTAATTCACCCCTCCACTTT. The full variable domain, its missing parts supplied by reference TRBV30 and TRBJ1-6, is SQTIHQWPATLVQPVGSPLSLECTVEGTSNPNLYWYRQAAGRGLQLLFYSVGIGQISSEVPQNLSASRPQDRQFILSSKKLLLSDSGFYLCAIAEGGSNSPLHFGNGTRLTVT.

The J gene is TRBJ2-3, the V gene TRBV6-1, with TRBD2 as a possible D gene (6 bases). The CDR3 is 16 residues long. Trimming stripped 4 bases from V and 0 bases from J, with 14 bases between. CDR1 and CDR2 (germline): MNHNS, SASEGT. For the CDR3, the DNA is TGTGCCAGCAGTGGGACTACAGGCCCAAGCACAGATACGCAGTATTTT. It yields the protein CASSGTTGPSTDTQYF.

CDR3 in amino acids: CASSDSGTALNTEAFF. Written as DNA, the CDR3 is TGTGCCAGCAGCGATTCCGGGACAGCGCTGAACACTGAAGCTTTCTTT. V and J are TRBV28 and TRBJ1-1; TRBD1 matches at 7 bases. The ends lost 6 bases at V and 0 bases at J; junction bases unmatched: 10. The CDR3 spans 16 residues. Germline lookup yields CDR1 MDHEN and CDR2 SYDVKM.

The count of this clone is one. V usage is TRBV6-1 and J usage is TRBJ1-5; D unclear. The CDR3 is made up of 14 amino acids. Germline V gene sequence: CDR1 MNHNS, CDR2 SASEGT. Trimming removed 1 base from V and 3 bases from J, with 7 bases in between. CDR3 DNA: TGTGCCAGCAGTGAAGTAACACCCAATCAGCCCCAGCATTTT. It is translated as CASSEVTPNQPQHF.

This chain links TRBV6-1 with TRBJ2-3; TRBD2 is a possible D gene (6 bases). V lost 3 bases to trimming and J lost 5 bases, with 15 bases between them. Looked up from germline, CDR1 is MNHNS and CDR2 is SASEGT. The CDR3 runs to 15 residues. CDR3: CASSDVVRGRDTQYF. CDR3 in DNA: TGTGCCAGCAGTGACGTCGTCCGGGGGAGAGATACGCAGTATTTT.

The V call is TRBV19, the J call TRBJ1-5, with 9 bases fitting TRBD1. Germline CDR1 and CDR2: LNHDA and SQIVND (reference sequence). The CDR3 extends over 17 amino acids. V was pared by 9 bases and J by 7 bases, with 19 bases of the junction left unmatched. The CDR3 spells CASSNQVGGQGRQPQHF. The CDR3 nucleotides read TGTGCCAGCAGCAATCAAGTAGGGGGACAGGGCCGGCAGCCCCAGCATTTT.

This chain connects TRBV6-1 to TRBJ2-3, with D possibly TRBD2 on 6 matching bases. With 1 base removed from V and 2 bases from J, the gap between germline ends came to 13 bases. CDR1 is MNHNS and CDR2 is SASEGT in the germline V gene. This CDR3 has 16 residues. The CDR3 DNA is TGTGCCAGCAGTGAAGAGGCGGGGTTTTCCACAGATACGCAGTATTTT. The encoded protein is CASSEEAGFSTDTQYF.

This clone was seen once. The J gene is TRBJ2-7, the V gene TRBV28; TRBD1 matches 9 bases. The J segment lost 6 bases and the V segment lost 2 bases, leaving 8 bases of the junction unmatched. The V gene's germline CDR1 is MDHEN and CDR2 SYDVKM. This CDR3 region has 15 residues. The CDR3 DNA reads TGTGCCAGCAGTTTACGAGACAGGGGGGACCGCGAGCAGTACTTC. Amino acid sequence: CASSLRDRGDREQYF.

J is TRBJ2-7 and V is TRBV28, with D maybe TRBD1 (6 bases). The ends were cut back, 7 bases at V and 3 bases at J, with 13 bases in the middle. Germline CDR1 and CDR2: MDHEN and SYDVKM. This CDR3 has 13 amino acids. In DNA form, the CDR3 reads TGTGCCAGCACTCGATCAGGGGTCTACGAGCAGTACTTC. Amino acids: CASTRSGVYEQYF.

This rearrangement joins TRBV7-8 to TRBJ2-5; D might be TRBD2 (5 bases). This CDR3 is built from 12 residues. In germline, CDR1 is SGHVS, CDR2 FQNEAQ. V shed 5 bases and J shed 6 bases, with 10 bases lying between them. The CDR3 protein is CASSRGIQTQYF. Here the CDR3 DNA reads TGTGCCAGCAGCCGGGGTATCCAGACCCAGTACTTC.

In DNA, the CDR3 is TGCGCCAGCAGCCAGGCGGGACCTGTTCTGAGCTCTGGAAACACCATATATTTT. This codes for CASSQAGPVLSSGNTIYF. The chain employs TRBV4-1 and TRBJ1-3; a weak D match, TRBD1 (5 bases). V was shortened by 3 bases and J by 0 bases, with 18 bases between the two germline ends. Germline assignment: CDR1 MGHRA and CDR2 YSYEKL. The CDR3 loop spans 18 amino acids.

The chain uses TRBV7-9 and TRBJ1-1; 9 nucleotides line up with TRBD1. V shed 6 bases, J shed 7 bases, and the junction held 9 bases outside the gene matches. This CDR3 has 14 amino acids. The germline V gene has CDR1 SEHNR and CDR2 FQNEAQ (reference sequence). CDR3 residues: CASREQGATVEAFF. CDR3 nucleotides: TGTGCCAGCAGAGAACAGGGGGCAACGGTTGAAGCTTTCTTT.

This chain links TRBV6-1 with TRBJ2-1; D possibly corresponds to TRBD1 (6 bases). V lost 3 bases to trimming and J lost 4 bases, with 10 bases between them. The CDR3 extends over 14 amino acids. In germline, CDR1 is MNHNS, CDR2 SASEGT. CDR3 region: CASSERDMYNEQFF. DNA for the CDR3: TGTGCCAGCAGTGAGAGGGACATGTACAATGAGCAGTTCTTC.

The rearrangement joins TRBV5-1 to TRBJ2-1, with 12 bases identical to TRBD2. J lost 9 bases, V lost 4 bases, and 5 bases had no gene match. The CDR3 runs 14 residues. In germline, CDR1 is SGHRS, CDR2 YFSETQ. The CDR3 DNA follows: TGCGCCAGCAGCCGGACTAGCGGGGAGGGTGAGCAGTTCTTC. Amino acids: CASSRTSGEGEQFF.

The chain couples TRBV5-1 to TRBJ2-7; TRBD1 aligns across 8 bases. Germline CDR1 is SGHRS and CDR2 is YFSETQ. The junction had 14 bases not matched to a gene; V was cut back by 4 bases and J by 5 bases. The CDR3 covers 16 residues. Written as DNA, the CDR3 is TGCGCCAGCAGCCGAGGCTTTGGACAGGGCTTGAACGAGCAGTACTTC. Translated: CASSRGFGQGLNEQYF.

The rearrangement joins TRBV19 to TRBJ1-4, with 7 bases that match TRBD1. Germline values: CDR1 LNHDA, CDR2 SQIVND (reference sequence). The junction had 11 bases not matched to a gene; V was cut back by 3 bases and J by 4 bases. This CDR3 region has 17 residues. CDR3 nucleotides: TGTGCCAGTAGTATGCCCCACGACAGGGCCCATAATGAAAAACTGTTTTTT. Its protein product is CASSMPHDRAHNEKLFF.

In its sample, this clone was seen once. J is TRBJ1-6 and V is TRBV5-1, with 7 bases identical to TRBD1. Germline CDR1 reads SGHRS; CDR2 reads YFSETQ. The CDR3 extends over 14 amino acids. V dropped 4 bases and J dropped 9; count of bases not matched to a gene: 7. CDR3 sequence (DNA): TGCGCCAGCAGCCTCCGGGACAGCCCTTCACCCCTCCACTTT. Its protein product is CASSLRDSPSPLHF.

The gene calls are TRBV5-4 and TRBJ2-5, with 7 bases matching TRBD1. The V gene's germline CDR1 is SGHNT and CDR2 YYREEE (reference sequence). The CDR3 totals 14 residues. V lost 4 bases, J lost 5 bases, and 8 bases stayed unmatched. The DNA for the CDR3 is TGTGCCAGCAGCCAACAGGGGTCGGGGGAGACCCAGTACTTC. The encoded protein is CASSQQGSGETQYF. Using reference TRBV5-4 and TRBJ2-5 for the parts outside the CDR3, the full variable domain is ETGVTQSPTHLIKTRGQQVTLRCSSQSGHNTVSWYQQALGQGPQFIFQYYREEENGRGNFPPRFSGLQFPNYSSELNVNALELDDSALYLCASSQQGSGETQYFGPGTRLLVL.

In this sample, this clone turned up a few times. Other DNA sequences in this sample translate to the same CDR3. The CDR3, as DNA: TGTGCCAGCAGCCAAGAACACAGGGGGCTTGACACCATATATTTT. It yields the protein CASSQEHRGLDTIYF. The V gene is TRBV4-2, the J gene TRBJ1-3, with TRBD1 matching over 9 bases. The V gene end was trimmed by 0 bases and the J gene end by 8 bases; junction bases not matched to a gene: 5. CDR1 and CDR2 from the germline V gene are LGHNA and YNFKEQ. The CDR3 is 15 amino acids.